These 10 T cell receptor beta chains share one sample of origin, sequenced in a study of blood T cells in healthy people across ages. Primed by a sample-barcoded 5' primer and a J-beta primer mix, a second PCR proceeded for 7 to 11 cycles. A single record per CDR3 protein comes from TCRdb applying MiXCR to the 5' RACE reads. The repertoire includes roughly 800,000 distinct CDR3 sequences, under 40% of them detected once, and roughly 13% sits in the top ten. The sequenced sample was blood. The source of these receptors is a young man in good health.

The sample holds a few counts of this clonotype. This chain joins TRBV5-1 and TRBJ2-1; TRBD2 agrees at 11 bases. This CDR3 spans 17 amino acids. The germline V gene has CDR1 SGHRS and CDR2 YFSETQ. Losses at the gene ends were 2 bases for V and 8 bases for J; bases not matched to a gene: 12. As DNA, the CDR3 is TGCGCCAGCAGCTTCGCCATAGCGGGGGGGCCCTCGGATGAGCAGTTCTTC. Its protein product is CASSFAIAGGPSDEQFF.

V is TRBV20-1 and J is TRBJ1-4; D gene uncertain. V was pared by 1 base and J by 0 bases, with 6 bases between. This CDR3 is 14 amino acids long. CDR1 is DFQATT, CDR2 SNEGSKA, per germline (reference sequence). The CDR3 DNA is TGCAGTGCTAGAGTCGGGACAACTAATGAAAAACTGTTTTTT. This encodes CSARVGTTNEKLFF.

This clonotype was observed a handful of times. CDR3 residues: CSARVRLRGRNEKLFF. The DNA for the CDR3 is TGCAGTGCTAGAGTTAGGTTAAGAGGGAGGAATGAAAAACTGTTTTTT. The chain is built from TRBV20-1 and TRBJ1-4, with D hard to call. Trimming removed 1 base from V and 5 bases from J, with 17 bases in between. Germline loops: CDR1 DFQATT, CDR2 SNEGSKA (reference sequence). CDR3 length: 16 residues.

This clonotype was detected ten times or more. In nucleotides, the CDR3 is TGTGCCAGCAGCGTTTCTAGCGGGGGGAGCTATGAGACCCAGTACTTC. Protein sequence: CASSVSSGGSYETQYF. This sequence joins TRBV9 and TRBJ2-5; 11 nucleotides agree with TRBD2. Germline CDR1 SGDLS, CDR2 YYNGEE. J lost 5 bases, V lost 2 bases, and 8 bases had no gene match. The CDR3 has 16 amino acids.

This clonotype was recorded once. A much larger clonotype is one base distant, so this may be a read error. The chain uses TRBV20-1 and TRBJ2-4; possibly TRBD1 for D (5 bases). This CDR3 is built from 13 residues. Germline V gives CDR1 DFQATT, CDR2 SNEGSKA (reference sequence). CDR3 sequence: CSAKVVDKTIQYF. In DNA form, the CDR3 reads TGCAGTGCTAAAGTGGTGGACAAAACCATTCAGTACTTC.

The genes are TRBV15 and TRBJ1-1, with a weak D call TRBD1 (6 bases). Trimming took 11 bases from V and 7 from J, leaving 23 bases between them. Germline CDR1 is LNHNV and CDR2 is YYDKDF (reference sequence). The CDR3 is 14 amino acids. The CDR3 is CAARRGQQSFEAFF. CDR3 sequence (DNA): TGTGCCGCGAGGAGAGGACAGCAAAGTTTTGAAGCTTTCTTT.

The chain recombines TRBV7-2 with TRBJ2-4; D is possibly TRBD1 or TRBD2 (5 bases each). The CDR3 has 12 residues. Germline CDR1 and CDR2: SGHTA and FQGNSA. V lost 1 base and J lost 13, with 11 bases in between. This CDR3 is CASSLVKGRQYF. The CDR3, as DNA: TGTGCCAGCAGCTTAGTGAAGGGACGCCAGTACTTC.

This sequence joins TRBV5-1 and TRBJ2-3; D remains ambiguous. Trimming stripped 4 bases from V and 8 bases from J, with 14 bases between. Germline V gives CDR1 SGHRS, CDR2 YFSETQ. The CDR3 runs to 13 residues. In nucleotides, the CDR3 is TGCGCCAGCAGCCACGAGGACCATAGTACGCAGTATTTT. This sequence encodes CASSHEDHSTQYF.

The chain's CDR3 is CASSQGSGGYYNEQYF. The CDR3 DNA follows: TGTGCCAGCAGCCAAGGGTCAGGGGGCTATTACAATGAGCAGTACTTC. The chain uses TRBV3-1 and TRBJ2-5; 8 bases align to TRBD1. Germline CDR1 reads LGHDT; CDR2 reads YNNKEL (reference sequence). The CDR3 loop spans 16 amino acids. The J segment lost 11 bases and the V segment lost 1 base, leaving 15 bases of the junction unmatched.

This clonotype showed up just a few times. The chain has TRBV12-3 or TRBV12-4 and TRBJ2-7, with 8 bases fitting TRBD1. The CDR3 loop spans 16 amino acids. Trimming removed 2 bases from V and 3 bases from J; junction bases left unmatched: 9. The chain's CDR3 is CASSLSTGVNLYEQYF. For the CDR3, the DNA is TGTGCCAGCAGTTTATCGACAGGGGTTAACCTCTACGAGCAGTACTTC.